The 29 T cell receptor beta chains presented below share a single source sample, sequenced in a study of blood T cells in healthy people across ages. It was with a sample-barcoded 5' primer and a J-beta primer mix that a second PCR of roughly 7 to 12 cycles was run. MiXCR, applied by TCRdb to the 5' RACE reads, yields one record per CDR3 protein. The sample yields 600,000 or so distinct CDR3 sequences, about 30% seen once. Sequenced material: blood. The receptor set was obtained from a woman aged 80 or over in good health.

This clonotype occurred many times. The chain couples TRBV6-5 to TRBJ2-3; 10 positions match TRBD1. This CDR3 has 13 residues. The germline gives CDR1 MNHEY, CDR2 SVGAGI. The J segment lost 7 bases and the V segment lost 6 bases, leaving 4 bases of the junction unmatched. CDR3 protein: CASRGQGIYTQYF. In DNA, the CDR3 is TGTGCCAGCAGGGGACAGGGGATTTATACGCAGTATTTT.

This clonotype was seen many times. This chain connects TRBV12-3 or TRBV12-4 to TRBJ2-1; tentative D call: TRBD2 (5 bases). The ends were cut back, 3 bases at V and 4 bases at J, with 13 bases in the middle. The CDR3 contains 15 residues. The CDR3 is CASSFGDLGYNEQFF. The CDR3 DNA follows: TGTGCCAGCAGTTTCGGGGATTTAGGGTACAATGAGCAGTTCTTC.

The rearrangement joins TRBV30 to TRBJ1-6; TRBD1 aligns across 8 bases. CDR1 and CDR2 (germline): GTSNPN, SVGIG (reference sequence). The ends lost 8 bases at V and 4 bases at J; junction bases unmatched: 7. The CDR3 consists of 14 residues. The CDR3 DNA reads TGTGCCGCCGACAGGGGCGAGTATAATTCACCCCTCCACTTT. Protein sequence: CAADRGEYNSPLHF.

On this clonotype itself: A much larger clone lies one base from this, so it may be a read error. The chain employs TRBV29-1 and TRBJ2-7, with 7 positions matching TRBD2. This CDR3 has 11 residues. The germline gives CDR1 SQVTM, CDR2 ANQGSEA. DNA of the CDR3: TGCAGTGTGGGGGGGTTCAATGAGCAGTACTTC. Its translation is CSVGGFNEQYF.

The J gene is TRBJ2-2, the V gene TRBV7-2; a possible D gene is TRBD1 (5 bases). The germline V and J ends were trimmed by 3 bases and 2 bases, with 19 bases remaining between them. This CDR3 region has 18 residues. Germline CDR1 and CDR2: SGHTA and FQGNSA. The DNA of the CDR3 is TGTGCCAGCAGCTTCGGGTGGGGCGGAAACCCCAACACCGGGGAGCTGTTTTTT. Translating it yields CASSFGWGGNPNTGELFF.

In the case of this clonotype: Since a much larger clone is just one base distant, this may be a read error. This sequence joins TRBV7-2 and TRBJ1-5; 7 bases map to TRBD1. This CDR3 comprises 15 residues. In germline, CDR1 is SGHTA, CDR2 FQGNSA. CDR3 in amino acids: CAGSLETGQNQPQHF. Written as DNA, the CDR3 is TGTGCCGGCAGCTTAGAGACAGGGCAGAATCAGCCCCAGCATTTT.

This chain links TRBV20-1 with TRBJ2-5, with D unresolved. Germline loops: CDR1 DFQATT, CDR2 SNEGSKA (reference sequence). Trimming stripped 6 bases from V and 11 bases from J, with 13 bases between. CDR3 length: 10 residues. The CDR3 bases are TGCAGTGCACAGTCTGGAGAGCAGTACTTC. Translating gives CSAQSGEQYF.

With regard to this clonotype: A single base separates this from a much larger clone, so it may be a read error. The chain employs TRBV12-3 or TRBV12-4 and TRBJ2-4; D is uncertain. Deletions cut 8 bases from V and 0 bases from J, with 8 bases between. The CDR3 spans 13 residues. The CDR3 spells CASAQLAKNIQYF. The CDR3, as DNA: TGTGCCAGCGCCCAACTAGCCAAAAACATTCAGTACTTC.

The J gene is TRBJ1-2, the V gene TRBV30, with 7 bases aligning to TRBD1. Germline lookup yields CDR1 GTSNPN and CDR2 SVGIG (reference sequence). The CDR3 has 14 residues. V shed 2 bases and J 8 bases; nucleotides not matched to a gene: 11. The CDR3 nucleotides read TGTGCCTGGAGTCTTCGGGAGGGGGCTGGGGGCTACACCTTC. This gives the protein CAWSLREGAGGYTF.

This clonotype came up many times. The chain combines TRBV5-6 with TRBJ2-1; D may be TRBD1 (6 bases). This CDR3 contains 16 residues. V lost 0 bases, J lost 10 bases, and 20 bases lay in between. Per the germline V gene, CDR1 is SGHDT and CDR2 is YYEEEE. CDR3 nucleotides: TGTGCCAGCAGCTTGGAGAGGGGGTTGCAGGCCCCCGAGCAGTTCTTC. Translating gives CASSLERGLQAPEQFF.

This clonotype was detected a few times. One junction end disagrees with the germline gene, perhaps due to a read error. The V call is TRBV19, the J call TRBJ2-7, with TRBD2 matching 8 bases. The CDR3 has 14 amino acids. Germline CDR1 reads LNHDA; CDR2 reads SQIVND (reference sequence). The CDR3 loop is CAGSITGGADEQYF. The DNA of the CDR3 is TGTGCCGGTAGTATCACCGGGGGGGCCGACGAGCAGTACTTC.

In this sample, this clonotype turned up a few times. The chain links TRBV20-1 to TRBJ1-1; D is unclear. Trimming took 4 bases from V and 4 from J, leaving 10 bases between them. The CDR3 length is 12 residues. Germline V CDR1 and CDR2: DFQATT, SNEGSKA (reference sequence). The CDR3 DNA sequence: TGCAGTGCTACACCACTAAGCACTGAAGCTTTCTTT. It yields the protein CSATPLSTEAFF.

This clonotype has just a few counts. The chain employs TRBV9 and TRBJ2-1; TRBD1 agrees at 9 bases. The CDR3 extends over 15 amino acids. J lost 9 bases, V lost 4 bases, and 11 bases had no gene match. The V gene's germline CDR1 is SGDLS and CDR2 YYNGEE. The CDR3 coding sequence is TGTGCCAGCAGCCCTCGGGACAGGGTTACCTCTGAGCAGTTCTTC. It is translated as CASSPRDRVTSEQFF.

This clonotype turned up a few times. This chain links TRBV6-5 with TRBJ1-1, with TRBD1 matching over 9 bases. The CDR3 runs 15 residues. The germline gives CDR1 MNHEY, CDR2 SVGAGI. The J segment lost 3 bases and the V segment lost 5 bases, leaving 7 bases of the junction unmatched. The CDR3 DNA reads as TGTGCCAGCAGTAGAACAGGGGGCGCGGACACTGAAGCTTTCTTT. Amino acids: CASSRTGGADTEAFF.

This clonotype occurred many times. V and J are TRBV27 and TRBJ2-1; 12 positions match TRBD2. The germline V gene encodes CDR1 MNHEY and CDR2 SMNVEV (reference sequence). V trimming: 3 bases; J trimming: 5 bases; junction bases outside the gene matches: 11. CDR3 length: 18 amino acids. The CDR3 DNA reads TGTGCCAGCAGTTTCCTAGCGGGGGGGGATGGCACACACAATGAGCAGTTCTTC. Translated, it gives CASSFLAGGDGTHNEQFF.

This clonotype was counted many times. The chain has TRBV7-8 and TRBJ2-3, with 10 positions matching TRBD1. The trim removed 3 bases at V and 2 bases at J, leaving 11 bases unmatched. CDR3 length: 18 residues. From germline, CDR1 is SGHVS and CDR2 FQNEAQ. The CDR3 region is CASSFSTPGQGNTDTQYF. As DNA, the CDR3 is TGTGCCAGCAGCTTTTCGACTCCGGGACAGGGGAACACAGATACGCAGTATTTT. Using reference TRBV7-8 and TRBJ2-3 for the parts outside the CDR3, the full variable domain is GAGVSQSPRYKVAKRGQDVALRCDPISGHVSLFWYQQALGQGPEFLTYFQNEAQLDKSGLPSDRFFAERPEGSVSTLKIQRTQQEDSAVYLCASSFSTPGQGNTDTQYFGPGTRLTVL.

The gene calls are TRBV5-8 and TRBJ2-3, with a weak D call TRBD2 (6 bases). Germline V CDR1 and CDR2: SGHTS, YDEGEE. The CDR3 runs to 14 residues. The V and J ends lost 7 bases and 4 bases respectively, with 16 bases between them. In DNA, the CDR3 is TGTGCCAGCGGCCGTATGGGGACTTCAGATACGCAGTATTTT. Amino acid sequence: CASGRMGTSDTQYF. Combining the CDR3 with reference TRBV5-8 and TRBJ2-3 gives the whole variable domain EAGVTQSPTHLIKTRGQQATLRCSPISGHTSVYWYQQALGLGLQFLLWYDEGEERNRGNFPPRFSGRQFPNYSSELNVNALELEDSALYLCASGRMGTSDTQYFGPGTRLTVL.

This clonotype was seen a few times. This rearrangement joins TRBV28 to TRBJ2-7, with 8 bases matching TRBD2. The trim removed 7 bases at V and 5 bases at J, leaving 7 bases unmatched. The germline V gene has CDR1 MDHEN and CDR2 SYDVKM. The length of the CDR3 is 13 residues. CDR3 DNA: TGTGCCAGCACAGTCCCGGGACTAGACGAGCAGTACTTC. Its translation is CASTVPGLDEQYF.

This clonotype was recorded many times. This rearrangement joins TRBV20-1 to TRBJ2-5; TRBD2 is a possible D gene (7 bases). The V end was cut by 8 bases, the J end by 1 base, with 14 bases between. Germline V gives CDR1 DFQATT, CDR2 SNEGSKA (reference sequence). CDR3 length equals 13 residues. The CDR3 sequence: CSLGGQTQETQYF. The CDR3 region has the DNA TGCAGTCTGGGGGGGCAGACCCAAGAGACCCAGTACTTC.

This chain uses TRBV20-1 with TRBJ2-7; TRBD1 aligns across 8 bases. Germline V lookup: CDR1 DFQATT, CDR2 SNEGSKA (reference sequence). Germline trimming cut 1 base from V and 5 bases from J; bases unmatched to any gene: 7. This CDR3 contains 14 residues. DNA for the CDR3: TGCAGTGCTAGAGCAGACAGGGGAAGGAACGAGCAGTACTTC. It is translated as CSARADRGRNEQYF.

Only one count was recorded for this clonotype. In DNA form, the CDR3 reads TGTGCCAGCAGTTACGACAACGGGCCCTCCTACGAGCAGTACTTC. It is translated as CASSYDNGPSYEQYF. The V call is TRBV7-2, the J call TRBJ2-7; no clear D gene. The germline gives CDR1 SGHTA, CDR2 FQGNSA. The CDR3 contains 15 residues. Trimming left V 6 bases short and J 0 bases short, with 15 bases between.

This sequence joins TRBV5-6 and TRBJ2-2; perhaps TRBD2 as D (5 bases). The V gene lost 0 bases and the J gene lost 9 bases, with 12 bases spanning the gap. The CDR3 length is 14 residues. Germline CDR1 SGHDT, CDR2 YYEEEE. CDR3 residues: CASSLERGVRELFF. DNA of the CDR3: TGTGCCAGCAGCTTGGAACGGGGAGTGAGGGAGCTGTTTTTT. The entire variable domain, with the rest obtained from reference TRBV5-6 and TRBJ2-2, is as follows: DAGVTQSPTHLIKTRGQQVTLRCSPKSGHDTVSWYQQALGQGPQFIFQYYEEEERQRGNFPDRFSGHQFPNYSSELNVNALLLGDSALYLCASSLERGVRELFFGEGSRLTVL.

This clonotype was picked up many times. The V and J genes are TRBV7-2 and TRBJ1-2, with 10 bases matching TRBD1. From germline, CDR1 is SGHTA and CDR2 FQGNSA. CDR3 length: 16 amino acids. Trimming took 2 bases from V and 7 from J; bases not matched to a gene: 10. The DNA for the CDR3 is TGTGCCAGCAGCTTATTTAGGGACAGGGGCAGGGGTGGCTACACCTTC. Protein sequence: CASSLFRDRGRGGYTF.

V gene TRBV6-5 combines with J gene TRBJ1-1, with D perhaps TRBD1 (5 bases). The CDR3 covers 16 residues. V was cut by 2 bases and J by 4 bases, with 17 bases left in between. Germline V gene data show CDR1 as MNHEY and CDR2 as SVGAGI. CDR3 sequence reads: CASSYGGDASPTEAFF. CDR3 DNA sequence: TGTGCCAGCAGTTACGGTGGGGACGCGTCACCCACTGAAGCTTTCTTT.

This clonotype was observed at least ten times. This chain uses TRBV20-1 with TRBJ2-3, with D perhaps matching TRBD2 (6 bases). V lost 6 bases and J 0 bases, leaving 16 bases between the germline ends. Germline values: CDR1 DFQATT, CDR2 SNEGSKA (reference sequence). The CDR3 spans 15 residues. In DNA form, the CDR3 reads TGCAGTGCGGGATCGCTCGGGGGAAGCACAGATACGCAGTATTTT. It is translated as CSAGSLGGSTDTQYF.

This clonotype was seen ten or more times. In DNA form, the CDR3 reads TGTGCCAGCAGTGGGATTGACAGACCCTACGAGCAGTACTTC. It translates to CASSGIDRPYEQYF. J is TRBJ2-7 and V is TRBV6-5; D may be TRBD1 (5 bases). The CDR3 consists of 14 residues. Trimming pared 5 bases from V and 2 bases from J, leaving 13 bases between. Per the germline V gene, CDR1 is MNHEY and CDR2 is SVGAGI.

This clonotype was picked up many times. A much larger clone sits a single nucleotide away, making a read error possible. The rearrangement joins TRBV29-1 to TRBJ2-7; TRBD1 or TRBD2 may be the D gene (6 bases each). V lost 4 bases, J lost 4 bases, and 14 bases lay in between. Germline lookup yields CDR1 SQVTM and CDR2 ANQGSEA. This CDR3 comprises 13 residues. The CDR3 is CSVVTGAGYEQYF. The DNA of the CDR3 is TGCAGCGTTGTTACGGGGGCCGGTTACGAGCAGTACTTC.

The V and J genes are TRBV5-1 and TRBJ2-5, with D perhaps given as TRBD1 or TRBD2 (6 bases each). The CDR3 runs 14 residues. The V end lost 3 bases, the J end lost 5 bases, and 14 bases lay between the germline ends. Germline values: CDR1 SGHRS, CDR2 YFSETQ. The CDR3 DNA reads as TGCGCCAGCAGCTCCACCGGGGGCGACGAGACCCAGTACTTC. Protein product: CASSSTGGDETQYF.

This clonotype was observed a handful of times. The chain uses TRBV19 and TRBJ2-4, with 7 bases that match TRBD1. CDR1 and CDR2 from the germline V gene are LNHDA and SQIVND (reference sequence). The CDR3 runs 14 residues. Trimming took 5 bases from V and 7 from J; bases not matched to a gene: 8. CDR3 nucleotides: TGTGCCAGTAGTCCCCGACAGGGAAGGAACATTCAGTACTTC. It encodes CASSPRQGRNIQYF.